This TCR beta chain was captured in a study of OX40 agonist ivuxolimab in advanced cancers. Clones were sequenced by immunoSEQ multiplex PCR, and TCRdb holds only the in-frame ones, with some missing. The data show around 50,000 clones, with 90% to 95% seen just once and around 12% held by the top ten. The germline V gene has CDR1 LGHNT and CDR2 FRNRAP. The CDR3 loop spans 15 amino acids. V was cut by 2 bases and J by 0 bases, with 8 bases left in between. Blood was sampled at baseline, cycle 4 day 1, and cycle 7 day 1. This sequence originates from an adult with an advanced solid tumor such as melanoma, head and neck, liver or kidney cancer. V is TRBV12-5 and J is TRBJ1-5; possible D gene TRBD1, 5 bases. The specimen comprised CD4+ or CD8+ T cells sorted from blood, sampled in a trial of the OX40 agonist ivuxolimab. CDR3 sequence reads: CASGLNRHSNQPQHF. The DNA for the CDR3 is TGTGCTAGTGGTTTGAACAGGCATAGCAATCAGCCCCAGCATTTT.